The following is a T cell receptor beta chain sequence with its context. The antigen is undetermined. The data originate from a study of graft-versus-host responses after intestinal transplantation. Study in general: Recipients had transplants, and these were multivisceral, liver-intestinal, or isolated intestinal. For around 3 years after anti-thymocyte globulin induction, all recipients took tacrolimus and steroids.

Study results and caveats: There were GvH clones found in recipient marrow, and some of them appeared first in ileum or blood.

The germline V gene has CDR1 MGHRA and CDR2 YSYEKL. There are 16 residues in the CDR3. Trimming at V came to 4 bases and at J to 2 bases, leaving 7 bases not matched to a gene. The data were produced by immunoSEQ multiplex PCR, yet TCRdb's version contains in-frame clones alone and is incomplete. The profile shows approximately 100,000 clones, approximately 94% of them singletons. The chain combines TRBV4-1 with TRBJ2-7, with 11 bases aligning to TRBD2. Here the sequenced sample was unstimulated CD8+ T cells sorted from spleen or lymph node cells, taken before intestinal transplant. The sequence came from a human donor who received an intestinal transplant. The CDR3: CASSPWTSGPAYEQYF. The DNA of the CDR3 is TGCGCCAGCAGCCCGTGGACTAGCGGGCCCGCCTACGAGCAGTACTTC.